This passage covers 9 T cell receptor beta chains from one sample sequenced in a study of blood T cell repertoires in COVID-19. TCRdb's copy holds only in-frame clones and misses some; the assay was immunoSEQ multiplex PCR. This table has around 180,000 clones, around 85% appearing once. The material sequenced was peripheral blood. These receptors came from a man in his sixties with acute or convalescent COVID-19.

The chain employs TRBV12-3 or TRBV12-4 and TRBJ1-2, with D unclear. This CDR3 region has 13 residues. V lost 6 bases, J lost 3 bases, and 11 bases lay in between. The CDR3 here is CASSPASHYGYTF. The CDR3 DNA reads as TGTGCCAGCAGCCCCGCGAGTCACTATGGCTACACCTTC.

This clone came up once. This chain joins TRBV28 and TRBJ1-4; TRBD1 matches 9 bases. The CDR3 consists of 15 residues. CDR1 and CDR2 from the germline V gene are MDHEN and SYDVKM. J was trimmed by 7 bases and V by 5 bases; bases with no gene match: 8. CDR3 residues: CASSRGGTGSEKLFF. For the CDR3, the DNA is TGTGCCAGCAGTAGGGGCGGGACAGGGAGTGAAAAACTGTTTTTT.

This chain uses TRBV3-1 (or the pseudogene TRBV3-2) with TRBJ2-5; 8 positions agree with TRBD1. V lost 1 base and J lost 9; bases outside the gene matches: 7. Germline values: CDR1 LGHDT, CDR2 YNNKEL (reference sequence). This CDR3 spans 14 amino acids. The CDR3 sequence is CASSQGGQGSSQYF. The CDR3 nucleotides are TGTGCCAGCAGCCAAGGCGGACAGGGTAGTTCCCAGTACTTC.

The chain employs TRBV6-5 and TRBJ2-7; 9 nucleotides agree with TRBD1. After removal of 8 bases from V and 7 bases from J, the junction contained 12 bases not matched to a gene. The CDR3 runs to 14 residues. From germline, CDR1 is MNHEY and CDR2 SVGAGI. The CDR3 is CASQRWTGDFEQYF. The CDR3 region has the DNA TGTGCCAGCCAACGATGGACAGGGGATTTTGAGCAGTACTTC.

The chain carries TRBV27 and TRBJ2-1, with 12 positions matching TRBD2. CDR1 and CDR2 from the germline V gene are MNHEY and SMNVEV (reference sequence). The CDR3 covers 15 residues. Losses at the gene ends were 2 bases for V and 6 bases for J; bases not matched to a gene: 2. In nucleotides, the CDR3 is TGTGCCAGCAGTTTAGTACTAGCGGGGGGCAATGAGCAGTTCTTC. It encodes CASSLVLAGGNEQFF.

The chain has TRBV6-1 and TRBJ1-1; a possible D gene is TRBD1 (6 bases). Looked up from germline, CDR1 is MNHNS and CDR2 is SASEGT. V lost 2 bases, J lost 1 base, and 20 bases lay in between. This CDR3 comprises 18 residues. The CDR3 DNA follows: TGTGCCAGCAGTGAAAATGTTCGGGCAGGGGCTAGGAACACTGAAGCTTTCTTT. It specifies CASSENVRAGARNTEAFF.

The rearrangement joins TRBV19 to TRBJ2-6, with TRBD1 as a possible D gene (6 bases). Per germline, CDR1 LNHDA and CDR2 SQIVND (reference sequence). CDR3 size: 16 residues. The V end was cut by 5 bases, the J end by 0 bases, with 11 bases between. CDR3 residues: CASSQGTYSGANVLTF. CDR3 DNA: TGTGCCAGTAGTCAGGGGACCTACTCTGGGGCCAACGTCCTGACTTTC. The variable domain in full, completed from reference TRBV19 and TRBJ2-6, reads DGGITQSPKYLFRKEGQNVTLSCEQNLNHDAMYWYRQDPGQGLRLIYYSQIVNDFQKGDIAEGYSVSREKKESFPLTVTSAQKNPTAFYLCASSQGTYSGANVLTFGAGSRLTVL.

This clone occurred once. CDR3 loop: CASGDRGGNTEAFF. The CDR3 DNA sequence: TGTGCCAGCGGCGATCGAGGGGGGAACACTGAAGCTTTCTTT. The rearrangement uses TRBV7-2 and TRBJ1-1, with a tentative D call TRBD1 (6 bases). Trimming took off 8 bases at V and 1 base at J, with 14 bases between the two ends. The CDR3 has 14 amino acids. The V gene's germline CDR1 is SGHTA and CDR2 FQGNSA. Using reference TRBV7-2 and TRBJ1-1 for the parts outside the CDR3, the full variable domain is GAGVSQSPSNKVTEKGKDVELRCDPISGHTALYWYRQSLGQGLEFLIYFQGNSAPDKSGLPSDRFSAERTGGSVSTLTIQRTQQEDSAVYLCASGDRGGNTEAFFGQGTRLTVV.

The chain employs TRBV19 and TRBJ1-1; TRBD1 aligns across 7 bases. The CDR3 contains 13 residues. V shed 4 bases and J 4 bases; nucleotides not matched to a gene: 3. Germline CDR1 is LNHDA and CDR2 is SQIVND (reference sequence). The CDR3 DNA reads TGTGCCAGTAGTAGAGACAGGGTCACTGAAGCTTTCTTT. Amino acid sequence: CASSRDRVTEAFF.